Listed below are T cell receptor beta chains from one sample, sequenced in a study of T cell responses to AZD1222 COVID-19 vaccine. Libraries were prepared by immunoSEQ multiplex PCR; TCRdb keeps only in-frame clonotypes and omits some of them. The sample holds some 150,000 clones, roughly 92% seen once. The sample consisted of peripheral blood, taken on day 0 of AZD1222 vaccination. The receptors originated from an adult in good health. Each CDR3 is given with its conserved first and last residue. The D gene is left open where the match is weak. Clone size is not always given. Where it is, it says once, few, many or a class for expanded clones.

TRBV27,NA,TRBD1,TRBJ2-7,CASSLYRGTYEQYF,TGTGCCAGCAGTTTATACAGGGGAACCTACGAGCAGTACTTC
TRBV7-9,NA,NA,TRBJ1-4,CASSPVRGNEKLFF,TGTGCCAGCAGCCCGGTTCGGGGTAATGAAAAACTGTTTTTT
TRBV6-2/TRBV6-3,NA,TRBD1,TRBJ2-4,CASSYPGQGMNIQYF,TGTGCCAGCAGTTATCCGGGACAGGGTATGAACATTCAGTACTTC
TRBV7-2,once,NA,TRBJ1-2,CASSITTGWGSYGYTF,TGTGCCAGCAGCATAACTACAGGGTGGGGGAGCTATGGCTACACCTTC
TRBV5-8,NA,TRBD1,TRBJ1-2,CASSLGLSGGLPSYGYTF,TGTGCCAGCAGCTTGGGGTTGTCAGGGGGCCTTCCTAGTTATGGCTACACCTTC
TRBV18,NA,NA,TRBJ1-1,CASSPFGEGRTEAFF,TGTGCCAGCTCACCATTTGGGGAGGGGAGGACTGAAGCTTTCTTT
TRBV13,NA,NA,TRBJ1-6,CASRAGVKNSPLHF,TGTGCCAGCAGAGCCGGGGTTAAAAATTCACCCCTCCACTTT
TRBV9,NA,NA,TRBJ1-2,CASSEGSGQLGGYTF,TGTGCCAGCAGCGAGGGCTCAGGGCAGCTGGGCGGCTACACCTTC
TRBV25-1,NA,NA,TRBJ2-1,CASILEGEQFF,TGTGCCAGCATTCTAGAAGGTGAGCAGTTCTTC
TRBV28,NA,TRBD1,TRBJ1-2,CASSPLGLTGDHGYTF,TGTGCCAGCAGTCCCCTGGGACTTACAGGGGATCATGGCTACACCTTC
TRBV4-1,NA,TRBD1,TRBJ2-5,CASSQIPPGTGQETQYF,TGCGCCAGCAGCCAGATTCCACCCGGGACAGGCCAAGAGACCCAGTACTTC
TRBV4-1,few,NA,TRBJ1-2,CASSQELLHGYTF,TGCGCCAGCAGCCAAGAATTGTTGCATGGCTACACCTTC
TRBV27,NA,TRBD2,TRBJ2-2,CASSFNSGTGELFF,TGTGCCAGCAGTTTTAATAGCGGGACCGGGGAGCTGTTTTTT
TRBV7-9,NA,TRBD2,TRBJ2-1,CASTSKGLAGRERQFF,TGTGCCAGCACCTCCAAGGGACTAGCGGGTCGGGAGAGGCAGTTCTTC
TRBV24-1,once,NA,TRBJ2-1,CATSDLAGSYNEQFF,TGTGCCACCAGTGATTTGGCAGGGTCCTACAATGAGCAGTTCTTC
TRBV6-5,NA,NA,TRBJ1-4,CASSYSIAGRSEKLFF,TGTGCCAGCAGTTACTCGATCGCAGGGCGGAGTGAAAAACTGTTTTTT
TRBV6-5,NA,NA,TRBJ2-2,CASSPLRGGTGELFF,TGTGCCAGCAGTCCCTTGAGGGGGGGGACCGGGGAGCTGTTTTTT
TRBV19,NA,TRBD2,TRBJ2-1,CASSMASGGLNNEQFF,TGTGCCAGTAGTATGGCTAGCGGGGGGCTGAACAATGAGCAGTTCTTC
TRBV5-1,NA,TRBD1,TRBJ1-1,CASSLTPDRENTEAFF,TGCGCCAGCAGCTTGACCCCGGACAGGGAGAACACTGAAGCTTTCTTT
TRBV6-1,NA,NA,TRBJ1-2,CASSDWTNYGYTF,TGTGCCAGCAGTGATTGGACTAACTATGGCTACACCTTC
TRBV28,NA,NA,TRBJ2-3,CASSTGQKDTQYF,TGTGCCAGCAGTACGGGACAAAAAGATACGCAGTATTTT
TRBV12-5,NA,NA,TRBJ2-5,CASGSGESGETQYF,TGTGCTAGTGGTTCCGGGGAGTCAGGAGAGACCCAGTACTTC
TRBV4-1,NA,NA,TRBJ2-4,CASSQDSFEYIQYF,TGCGCCAGCAGCCAAGATTCGTTCGAGTACATTCAGTACTTC
TRBV7-9,NA,TRBD2,TRBJ2-7,CASSFRRLAGSNSSYEQYF,TGTGCCAGCAGCTTCCGTAGACTAGCGGGAAGTAATAGCTCCTACGAGCAGTACTTC
TRBV5-8,NA,TRBD2,TRBJ2-1,CASSSGLTSGYNEQFF,TGTGCCAGCAGCTCGGGGCTGACTAGCGGATACAATGAGCAGTTCTTC
TRBV5-5,NA,NA,TRBJ2-5,CASSYWDQETQYF,TGTGCCAGCAGCTACTGGGACCAAGAGACCCAGTACTTC
TRBV6-5,NA,TRBD1,TRBJ1-4,CASKQGAISEKLFF,TGTGCCAGCAAACAGGGGGCGATCAGTGAAAAACTGTTTTTT
TRBV5-1,NA,TRBD2,TRBJ2-2,CASSLIGGSSTGELFF,TGCGCCAGCAGCTTGATTGGCGGGAGTAGTACCGGGGAGCTGTTTTTT
TRBV10-3,NA,TRBD2,TRBJ2-1,CATYDPGGGPSADEQFF,TGTGCCACGTACGACCCGGGCGGGGGGCCGTCGGCAGATGAGCAGTTCTTC
TRBV6-1,NA,NA,TRBJ1-1,CASSESGEYTEAFF,TGTGCCAGCAGTGAATCGGGGGAATACACTGAAGCTTTCTTT
TRBV28,NA,NA,TRBJ1-2,CASSQGKDYGYTF,TGTGCCAGCAGTCAAGGGAAGGACTATGGCTACACCTTC
TRBV28,NA,NA,TRBJ1-4,CASRRGPLGEKLFF,TGTGCCAGCAGACGGGGCCCTTTGGGAGAAAAACTGTTTTTT
TRBV19,NA,NA,TRBJ1-2,CASSPEFGASNYGYTF,TGTGCCAGTAGTCCCGAATTTGGGGCCTCTAACTATGGCTACACCTTC
TRBV7-2,NA,TRBD2,TRBJ2-7,CASSLYFALGLASYEQYF,TGTGCCAGCAGCTTATATTTCGCTTTGGGACTAGCGTCCTACGAGCAGTACTTC
TRBV14,few,NA,TRBJ1-6,CASSQDLVRGAARRTEPLHF,TGTGCCAGCAGCCAAGATCTTGTAAGAGGGGCAGCAAGACGTACAGAGCCCCTCCACTTT
TRBV5-5,NA,NA,TRBJ1-5,CASSLVGDGQPQHF,TGTGCCAGCAGCTTGGTGGGGGATGGGCAGCCCCAGCATTTT
TRBV25-1,few,TRBD1,TRBJ1-1,CASSSGTGLNTEAFF,TGTGCCAGCAGTTCCGGGACAGGGCTGAACACTGAAGCTTTCTTT
TRBV18,NA,TRBD1,TRBJ1-4,CASSPPDRGRFEKLFF,TGTGCCAGCTCACCACCGGACAGGGGGCGATTCGAAAAACTGTTTTTT
TRBV7-9,NA,NA,TRBJ2-5,CASSLVFQTMETQYF,TGTGCCAGCAGCTTAGTGTTTCAGACAATGGAGACCCAGTACTTC
TRBV6-5,NA,TRBD2,TRBJ2-7,CASSRPSGSYEQYF,TGTGCCAGCAGTAGACCTAGCGGGAGTTACGAGCAGTACTTC
TRBV7-9,NA,NA,TRBJ1-1,CASSLVRGNTEAFF,TGTGCCAGCAGCTTAGTGAGGGGTAACACTGAAGCTTTCTTT
TRBV29-1,NA,TRBD1,TRBJ2-7,CSVETGTVTEQYF,TGCAGCGTTGAAACAGGGACAGTCACCGAGCAGTACTTC